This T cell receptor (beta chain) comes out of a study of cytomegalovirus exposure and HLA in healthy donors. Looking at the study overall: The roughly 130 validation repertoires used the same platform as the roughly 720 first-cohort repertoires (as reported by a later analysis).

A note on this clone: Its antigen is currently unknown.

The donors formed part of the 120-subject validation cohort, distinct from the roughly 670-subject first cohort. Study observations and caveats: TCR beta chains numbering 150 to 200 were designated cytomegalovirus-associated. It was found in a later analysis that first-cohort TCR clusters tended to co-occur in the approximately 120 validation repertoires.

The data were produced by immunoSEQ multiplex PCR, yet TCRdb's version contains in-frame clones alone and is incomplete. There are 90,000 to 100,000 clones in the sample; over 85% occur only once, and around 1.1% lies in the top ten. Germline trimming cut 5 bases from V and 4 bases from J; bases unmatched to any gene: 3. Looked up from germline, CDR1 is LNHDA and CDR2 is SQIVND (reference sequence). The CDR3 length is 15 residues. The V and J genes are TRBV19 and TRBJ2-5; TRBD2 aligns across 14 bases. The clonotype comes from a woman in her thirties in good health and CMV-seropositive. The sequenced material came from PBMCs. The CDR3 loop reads CASSEGLAGVETQYF. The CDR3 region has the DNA TGTGCCAGTAGTGAGGGACTAGCGGGAGTAGAGACCCAGTACTTC.